This TCR beta chain emerged from a study of PD-1 blockade in classical Hodgkin lymphoma. All patients experienced relapse after autologous stem cell transplantation, and brentuximab vedotin exposure was variable. Patients' outcomes at their best amounted to complete response, partial response or progressive disease. TCRdb's table, derived via immunoSEQ multiplex PCR, lists solely in-frame clones and lacks some. The sample carries around 26,000 clones, 65% to 80% recorded once. Unmatched junction bases numbered 9, after V lost 8 bases and J lost 2 bases. Germline CDR1 and CDR2: LNHDA and SQIVND (reference sequence). The CDR3 sequence is 15 residues long.

This chain joins TRBV19 and TRBJ2-7, with 10 positions matching TRBD2. The clonotype originates from a human donor with classical Hodgkin lymphoma. Specimen: peripheral blood mononuclear cells (PBMCs), collected before the second cycle of nivolumab. CDR3 coding DNA: TGTGCCAGTTCCGCCCTAGCGGGAGACACCTACGAGCAGTACTTC. It yields the protein CASSALAGDTYEQYF.